This note documents a single TCR beta chain sequence. What it binds is unknown. After autologous stem cell transplantation all patients relapsed, and prior brentuximab vedotin exposure differed between cohorts. Relapsed/refractory classical Hodgkin lymphoma patients had complete, partial or progressive responses. These data originate in a study of PD-1 blockade in classical Hodgkin lymphoma. Clones were read by immunoSEQ multiplex PCR, and TCRdb kept only the in-frame ones, dropping some. The repertoire has some 84,000 clones, under 90% of them found once; the top ten carry around 20%. Points from the study as a whole: As was reported, newly diagnosed patients showed lower baseline TCR diversity than healthy donors did. CD4+ TCR diversity, unlike CD8+, rose significantly by C4D1. There remain no defined causes for the repertoire differences, which possibly reflect disease activity or prior therapy.

The germline V gene encodes CDR1 LNHDA and CDR2 SQIVND (reference sequence). The CDR3 runs to 12 residues. The V and J ends lost 7 bases and 11 bases respectively, with 17 bases between them. The receptor's source is a human donor with classical Hodgkin lymphoma. Sample: peripheral blood mononuclear cells (PBMCs), taken at baseline. This chain links TRBV19 with TRBJ1-1; D uncertain. CDR3 amino acids: CASIDIGLGAFF. The CDR3 nucleotides are TGTGCCAGTATAGATATTGGCCTGGGGGCTTTCTTT.